The 6 T cell receptor beta chains in this list originate from one sample, sequenced in a study of T cells after yellow fever vaccination. TCRdb used MiXCR to reprocess the 5' RACE reads, holding one entry per CDR3 protein. The sample has approximately 350,000 distinct CDR3 sequences, 9.5% to 13% seen once. Source: PBMCs, taken on the day of the first yellow fever vaccination. These receptors originate from a man younger than 30 who received the YFV17D yellow fever vaccine.

In this sample, this clonotype turned up a few times. The chain recombines TRBV2 with TRBJ2-3; 14 nucleotides match TRBD2. Looked up from germline, CDR1 is SNHLY and CDR2 is FYNNEI. V shed 10 bases and J 4 bases; nucleotides not matched to a gene: 13. The length of the CDR3 is 17 residues. The CDR3 nucleotides are TGTGCCACGCAAACCGGGACTAGCGGGGGTAGGCCAGATACGCAGTATTTT. Its translation is CATQTGTSGGRPDTQYF.

This clonotype was observed a few times. This sequence joins TRBV3-1 and TRBJ1-3; no definite D call. The CDR3 has 12 residues. Germline loops: CDR1 LGHDT, CDR2 YNNKEL (reference sequence). Trimming cost V 5 bases and J 5 bases, with 7 bases left between them. In nucleotides, the CDR3 is TGTGCCAGCAGCTACCTCCGAAACACCATATATTTT. Its protein product is CASSYLRNTIYF.

This clonotype came up a few times. The rearrangement joins TRBV6-6 to TRBJ2-1; possible D gene TRBD2, 5 bases. V gave up 2 bases and J gave up 12 bases, with 8 bases separating them. The CDR3 contains 11 residues. The germline V gene encodes CDR1 MNHNY and CDR2 SVGAGI (reference sequence). The CDR3, as DNA: TGTGCCAGCAGTTACGCGGGCGGGCAGTTCTTC. It encodes CASSYAGGQFF.

This clonotype has a handful of counts. CDR3 nucleotide sequence: TGTGCCAGCAGTTTGCAAGCGGGGGGGCCCCCCGATACGCAGTATTTT. Translating gives CASSLQAGGPPDTQYF. The genes are TRBV27 and TRBJ2-3; 10 bases align to TRBD2. V lost 3 bases to trimming and J lost 6 bases; unmatched junction nucleotides: 9. CDR1 and CDR2 from the germline V gene are MNHEY and SMNVEV (reference sequence). The CDR3 has 16 residues.

The chain couples TRBV7-9 to TRBJ1-5; D call uncertain. The CDR3 is made up of 15 amino acids. CDR1 is SEHNR, CDR2 FQNEAQ, per germline (reference sequence). Trimming removed 1 base from V and 2 bases from J, with 9 bases in between. The CDR3 coding sequence is TGTGCCAGCAGCTTAGAGGCCCCTGGCAATCAGCCCCAGCATTTT. It is translated as CASSLEAPGNQPQHF.

Comment on this clonotype: One end of the junction fails to match germline, which may point to a read error. The chain carries TRBV12-3 or TRBV12-4 and TRBJ2-2, with a possible D match to TRBD2 (6 bases). This CDR3 spans 17 amino acids. The CDR3 reads CASSSGTPTPNTGELFF. The DNA for the CDR3 is TGTGCCAGCAGTTCCGGGACTCCGACCCCGAATACCGGGGAGCTGTTTTTT.